These T cell receptor beta chains were read from a single sample in a study of control samples from healthy donors and cancer patients. TCRdb's copy holds only in-frame clones and misses some; the assay was immunoSEQ multiplex PCR. Of 100,000 to 120,000 clones in the sample, around 87% were seen once. The sequenced sample was PBMCs. These receptors were taken from a woman in her fifties or sixties with lung cancer. The CDR3 runs from the conserved cysteine through the conserved F or W. The order of the fields is J gene, clone size, D gene, V gene, CDR3 DNA, CDR3 protein. D genes are given only for firm matches. Clone size is shown for a subset of rows, as once, few, many or a class of expanded clone.

j_call: TRBJ1-2; clone_size: .; d_call: TRBD1; v_call: TRBV6-5; cdr3_nt: TGTGCCAGCAGGTCCCAGGGGGTAAATGGCTACACCTTC; cdr3_aa: CASRSQGVNGYTF
j_call: TRBJ2-7; clone_size: .; d_call: .; v_call: TRBV12-3/TRBV12-4; cdr3_nt: TGTGCCAGCAGTTTATACTCCTACGAGCAGTACTTC; cdr3_aa: CASSLYSYEQYF
j_call: TRBJ1-1; clone_size: .; d_call: .; v_call: TRBV5-1; cdr3_nt: TGCGCCAGCAGAAATGGGCGCGGGTACGAGGAACCTGAAGCTTTCTTT; cdr3_aa: CASRNGRGYEEPEAFF
j_call: TRBJ2-5; clone_size: .; d_call: .; v_call: TRBV24-1; cdr3_nt: TGTGCCACCAGTGATGGAGCAGGGTCGTGGCAAGAGACCCAGTACTTC; cdr3_aa: CATSDGAGSWQETQYF
j_call: TRBJ1-1; clone_size: .; d_call: .; v_call: TRBV3-1/TRBV3-2; cdr3_nt: TGTGCCAGCACCCCAGCGAGGGTCCGGAACACTGAAGCTTTCTTT; cdr3_aa: CASTPARVRNTEAFF
j_call: TRBJ1-5; clone_size: once; d_call: .; v_call: TRBV27; cdr3_nt: TGTGCCAGCAGTTTGAGGGACACAGATCAGCCCCAGCATTTT; cdr3_aa: CASSLRDTDQPQHF
j_call: TRBJ1-1; clone_size: .; d_call: .; v_call: TRBV6-2/TRBV6-3; cdr3_nt: TGTGCCAGCAGCTCGTCAGCCGGGCGGGACACTGAAGCTTTCTTT; cdr3_aa: CASSSSAGRDTEAFF
j_call: TRBJ2-7; clone_size: .; d_call: .; v_call: TRBV3-1/TRBV3-2; cdr3_nt: TGTGCCAGCAGCCAACCGCACCTAGAAAATTCCTACGAGCAGTACTTC; cdr3_aa: CASSQPHLENSYEQYF
j_call: TRBJ2-2; clone_size: .; d_call: .; v_call: TRBV7-2; cdr3_nt: TGTGCCAGCAGGGGGGGTAGCGGTAACACCGGGGAGCTGTTTTTT; cdr3_aa: CASRGGSGNTGELFF
j_call: TRBJ2-7; clone_size: .; d_call: TRBD2; v_call: TRBV28; cdr3_nt: TGTGCCAGCAGTCCCCTAGGGTCTAGCGGGAGTGTCTACGAGCAGTACTTC; cdr3_aa: CASSPLGSSGSVYEQYF
j_call: TRBJ2-7; clone_size: .; d_call: .; v_call: TRBV12-3/TRBV12-4; cdr3_nt: TGTGCCAGCAGTTTTGGAGGGTTCTCCGAGCAGTACTTC; cdr3_aa: CASSFGGFSEQYF
j_call: TRBJ2-7; clone_size: once; d_call: TRBD1; v_call: TRBV7-8; cdr3_nt: TGTGCCAGCAGCCGGGACAGAGCAGGAGAGCAGTACTTC; cdr3_aa: CASSRDRAGEQYF
j_call: TRBJ2-1; clone_size: .; d_call: TRBD2; v_call: TRBV9; cdr3_nt: TGTGCCAGCAGCGTAGATAGCGGGGCTTACAATGAGCAGTTCTTC; cdr3_aa: CASSVDSGAYNEQFF
j_call: TRBJ2-7; clone_size: .; d_call: TRBD2; v_call: TRBV3-1/TRBV3-2; cdr3_nt: TGTGCCAGCAGCCAAGGACTAGCGGGAGATATCTACGAGCAGTACTTC; cdr3_aa: CASSQGLAGDIYEQYF
j_call: TRBJ2-3; clone_size: .; d_call: .; v_call: TRBV6-2/TRBV6-3; cdr3_nt: TGTGCCAGCAGTTACTCGGAAGGGGATACGCAGTATTTT; cdr3_aa: CASSYSEGDTQYF
j_call: TRBJ1-1; clone_size: .; d_call: .; v_call: TRBV3-1/TRBV3-2; cdr3_nt: TGTGCCAGCAGCCAAGGACGGGCAACCAACACTGAAGCTTTCTTT; cdr3_aa: CASSQGRATNTEAFF
j_call: TRBJ1-2; clone_size: .; d_call: TRBD1; v_call: TRBV4-1; cdr3_nt: TGCGCCAGCAGCCTAGGGACAGGGGGATATGGCTACACCTTC; cdr3_aa: CASSLGTGGYGYTF
j_call: TRBJ2-7; clone_size: .; d_call: TRBD2; v_call: TRBV10-3; cdr3_nt: TGTGCCATCACCTCGGGAGGGACGCTTCTAACCTACGAGCAGTACTTC; cdr3_aa: CAITSGGTLLTYEQYF
j_call: TRBJ1-2; clone_size: .; d_call: TRBD1; v_call: TRBV29-1; cdr3_nt: TGCAGCGTGAGGGGGACAGGGGGCGACTATGGCTACACCTTC; cdr3_aa: CSVRGTGGDYGYTF
j_call: TRBJ1-5; clone_size: .; d_call: TRBD1; v_call: TRBV4-2; cdr3_nt: TGTGCCAGCAGCCAAGGACAGGGTAGCAATCAGCCCCAGCATTTT; cdr3_aa: CASSQGQGSNQPQHF
j_call: TRBJ1-2; clone_size: .; d_call: .; v_call: TRBV28; cdr3_nt: TGTGCCAGCAACACGCCCACGGGACGTCAAGCTAGCTACACCTTC; cdr3_aa: CASNTPTGRQASYTF
j_call: TRBJ1-1; clone_size: .; d_call: .; v_call: TRBV29-1; cdr3_nt: TGCAGCGTTGCCGGGTTAGCTGGGACTGAAGCTTTCTTT; cdr3_aa: CSVAGLAGTEAFF
j_call: TRBJ1-2; clone_size: .; d_call: TRBD1; v_call: TRBV10-3; cdr3_nt: TGTGCCATCAGCGCGGGACAGTCTCCTAACTATGGCTACACCTTC; cdr3_aa: CAISAGQSPNYGYTF
j_call: TRBJ1-6; clone_size: .; d_call: .; v_call: TRBV15; cdr3_nt: TGTGCCACCAGCAGAGATTATCAGAATTCACCCCTCCACTTT; cdr3_aa: CATSRDYQNSPLHF
j_call: TRBJ2-1; clone_size: .; d_call: TRBD2; v_call: TRBV11-3; cdr3_nt: TGTGCCAGCAGCTTAGTTCGGTCTAGCGGGAGGTTCTACAATGAGCAGTTCTTC; cdr3_aa: CASSLVRSSGRFYNEQFF
j_call: TRBJ1-4; clone_size: .; d_call: .; v_call: TRBV7-8; cdr3_nt: TGTGCCAGCAGCTTAACGGGATATGAAAAACTGTTTTTT; cdr3_aa: CASSLTGYEKLFF
j_call: TRBJ1-2; clone_size: .; d_call: .; v_call: TRBV4-2; cdr3_nt: TGTGCCAGCAGCCAGGATCAGGTCTATGGCTACACCTTC; cdr3_aa: CASSQDQVYGYTF
j_call: TRBJ2-1; clone_size: .; d_call: .; v_call: TRBV11-1; cdr3_nt: TGTGCCAGCAGCTTAGCGGGGCACCACTACAATGAGCAGTTCTTC; cdr3_aa: CASSLAGHHYNEQFF
j_call: TRBJ2-3; clone_size: .; d_call: TRBD1; v_call: TRBV5-4; cdr3_nt: TGTGCCAGCAGCCGTAAAACAGGGGGTGACACAGATACGCAGTATTTT; cdr3_aa: CASSRKTGGDTDTQYF
j_call: TRBJ1-1; clone_size: .; d_call: TRBD1; v_call: TRBV14; cdr3_nt: TGTGCCAGCAGCCGTACCGGGACAGCGAACACTGAAGCTTTCTTT; cdr3_aa: CASSRTGTANTEAFF
j_call: TRBJ2-5; clone_size: once; d_call: TRBD1; v_call: TRBV19; cdr3_nt: TGTGCCAGTAGTACAGGACAGGGGTACCAAGAGACCCAGTACTTC; cdr3_aa: CASSTGQGYQETQYF
j_call: TRBJ1-6; clone_size: .; d_call: .; v_call: TRBV30; cdr3_nt: TGTGCCTGGAGTGCCCCGGGATATTCACCCCTCCACTTT; cdr3_aa: CAWSAPGYSPLHF
j_call: TRBJ2-1; clone_size: .; d_call: TRBD2; v_call: TRBV6-2/TRBV6-3; cdr3_nt: TGTGCCAGCAGTCCGCCTAGCGGGAGGGTATACAATGAGCAGTTCTTC; cdr3_aa: CASSPPSGRVYNEQFF
j_call: TRBJ2-7; clone_size: .; d_call: .; v_call: TRBV27; cdr3_nt: TGTGCCAGCAGTTTGTTCAGCGCGTCCTACGAGCAGTACTTC; cdr3_aa: CASSLFSASYEQYF
j_call: TRBJ2-3; clone_size: .; d_call: TRBD1; v_call: TRBV7-8; cdr3_nt: TGTGCCAGCGGGCCTTACTCAGGGGGCCCATCGAGCACAGATACGCAGTATTTT; cdr3_aa: CASGPYSGGPSSTDTQYF
j_call: TRBJ2-5; clone_size: .; d_call: TRBD1; v_call: TRBV6-1; cdr3_nt: TGTGCCAGCAGTGGGGGCGGGACAGGGGACGGAGAGACCCAGTACTTC; cdr3_aa: CASSGGGTGDGETQYF
j_call: TRBJ2-5; clone_size: .; d_call: .; v_call: TRBV7-2; cdr3_nt: TGTGCCAGCAGCCAGATGGGTCTAGAGGCCCAGTACTTC; cdr3_aa: CASSQMGLEAQYF
j_call: TRBJ2-1; clone_size: .; d_call: .; v_call: TRBV3-1/TRBV3-2; cdr3_nt: TGTGCCAGCCGAAACGAGGGGAATGAGCAGTTCTTC; cdr3_aa: CASRNEGNEQFF
j_call: TRBJ1-1; clone_size: .; d_call: .; v_call: TRBV12-3/TRBV12-4; cdr3_nt: TGTGCCAGCATCGACGCAGCGAACACTGAAGCTTTCTTT; cdr3_aa: CASIDAANTEAFF
j_call: TRBJ1-1; clone_size: .; d_call: .; v_call: TRBV6-5; cdr3_nt: TGTGCCAGCATTCTCGGCGGGGCCAACACTGAAGCTTTCTTT; cdr3_aa: CASILGGANTEAFF
j_call: TRBJ2-7; clone_size: .; d_call: TRBD2; v_call: TRBV28; cdr3_nt: TGTGCCAGCAGCTTTGCCCTTTCGGGGGGCTACGAGCAGTACTTC; cdr3_aa: CASSFALSGGYEQYF
j_call: TRBJ2-7; clone_size: .; d_call: TRBD2; v_call: TRBV18; cdr3_nt: TGTGCCAGCTCACCTGAGGGACTAGCGGGGGAGCAGTACTTC; cdr3_aa: CASSPEGLAGEQYF
j_call: TRBJ1-5; clone_size: few; d_call: TRBD1; v_call: TRBV30; cdr3_nt: TGTGCCTGGAGACGGACAGGGGAACATCAGCCCCAGCATTTT; cdr3_aa: CAWRRTGEHQPQHF
j_call: TRBJ2-5; clone_size: .; d_call: .; v_call: TRBV7-6; cdr3_nt: TGTGCCAGCAGCTTATCGTACCAAGAGACCCAGTACTTC; cdr3_aa: CASSLSYQETQYF
j_call: TRBJ1-1; clone_size: once; d_call: .; v_call: TRBV6-5; cdr3_nt: TGTGCCAGCAGTTACTCCTTGGGCACTTTCTTT; cdr3_aa: CASSYSLGTFF
j_call: TRBJ1-6; clone_size: .; d_call: .; v_call: TRBV5-5; cdr3_nt: TGTGCCAGCAGCTTCGCTTGGCAGGGCACTTCACCCCTCCACTTT; cdr3_aa: CASSFAWQGTSPLHF
j_call: TRBJ2-1; clone_size: .; d_call: TRBD2; v_call: TRBV4-1; cdr3_nt: TGCGCCAGCAGCCGGGGGACTAGCGGGGTTTCAACGAATGAGCAGTTCTTC; cdr3_aa: CASSRGTSGVSTNEQFF
j_call: TRBJ2-7; clone_size: .; d_call: .; v_call: TRBV2; cdr3_nt: TGTGCCACACAGGTTCCCTCGCGCGAGCAGTACTTC; cdr3_aa: CATQVPSREQYF
j_call: TRBJ2-1; clone_size: .; d_call: .; v_call: TRBV11-1; cdr3_nt: TGTGCCAGCAGCTCCCTCGGGTCAGGGGCGAATGAGCAGTTCTTC; cdr3_aa: CASSSLGSGANEQFF
j_call: TRBJ1-6; clone_size: .; d_call: .; v_call: TRBV6-2/TRBV6-3; cdr3_nt: TGTGCCAGCAGCCGGGACTCCAACCCTGATAATTCACCCCTCCACTTT; cdr3_aa: CASSRDSNPDNSPLHF
j_call: TRBJ2-5; clone_size: .; d_call: TRBD2; v_call: TRBV18; cdr3_nt: TGTGCCAGCTCACCACCGGGACTAGCGGGGGGAGAGACCCAGTACTTC; cdr3_aa: CASSPPGLAGGETQYF
j_call: TRBJ1-2; clone_size: .; d_call: .; v_call: TRBV12-3/TRBV12-4; cdr3_nt: TGTGCCAGCAGCTCCGTGCCCAAGTATGGCTACACCTTC; cdr3_aa: CASSSVPKYGYTF
j_call: TRBJ1-1; clone_size: .; d_call: .; v_call: TRBV10-3; cdr3_nt: TGTGCCATCAGTGCCTCCTCCGAAGCTTTCTTT; cdr3_aa: CAISASSEAFF
j_call: TRBJ1-5; clone_size: .; d_call: .; v_call: TRBV21-1; cdr3_nt: TGTGCCAGCAGCAACTTGAGGGGATACACTCAGCCCCAGCATTTT; cdr3_aa: CASSNLRGYTQPQHF
j_call: TRBJ1-2; clone_size: once; d_call: TRBD1; v_call: TRBV19; cdr3_nt: TGTGCCAGTAGGGTCCCGGGACAGGGGTTTAATGGCTACACCTTC; cdr3_aa: CASRVPGQGFNGYTF
j_call: TRBJ1-1; clone_size: .; d_call: .; v_call: TRBV7-2; cdr3_nt: TGTGCCAGCAGTCTCGGGGGTCGGAACACTGAAGCTTTCTTT; cdr3_aa: CASSLGGRNTEAFF
j_call: TRBJ1-1; clone_size: once; d_call: .; v_call: TRBV27; cdr3_nt: TGTGCCAGCAGTCCGCGGAATGTGAACACTGAAGCTTTCTTT; cdr3_aa: CASSPRNVNTEAFF
j_call: TRBJ1-6; clone_size: .; d_call: TRBD1; v_call: TRBV18; cdr3_nt: TGTGCCAGCTCACCACTACTCACAGGGGATTCACCCCTCCACTTT; cdr3_aa: CASSPLLTGDSPLHF
j_call: TRBJ1-4; clone_size: .; d_call: .; v_call: TRBV14; cdr3_nt: TGTGCCAGCAGCCGGGGACTGTATGAAAAACTGTTTTTT; cdr3_aa: CASSRGLYEKLFF
j_call: TRBJ2-2; clone_size: .; d_call: .; v_call: TRBV18; cdr3_nt: TGTGCCAGCTCAAATGGGAACACCGGGGAGCTGTTTTTT; cdr3_aa: CASSNGNTGELFF